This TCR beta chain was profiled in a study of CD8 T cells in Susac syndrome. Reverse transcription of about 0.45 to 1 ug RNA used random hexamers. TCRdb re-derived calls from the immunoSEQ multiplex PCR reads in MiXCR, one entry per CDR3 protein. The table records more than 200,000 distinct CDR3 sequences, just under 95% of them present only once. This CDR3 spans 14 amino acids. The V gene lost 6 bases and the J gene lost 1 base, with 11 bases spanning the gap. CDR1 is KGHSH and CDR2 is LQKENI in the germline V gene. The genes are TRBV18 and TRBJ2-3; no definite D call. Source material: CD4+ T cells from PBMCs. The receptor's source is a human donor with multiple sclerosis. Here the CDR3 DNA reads TGTGCCAGCTCCGTTTTAAAGGGCACAGATACGCAGTATTTT. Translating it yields CASSVLKGTDTQYF.